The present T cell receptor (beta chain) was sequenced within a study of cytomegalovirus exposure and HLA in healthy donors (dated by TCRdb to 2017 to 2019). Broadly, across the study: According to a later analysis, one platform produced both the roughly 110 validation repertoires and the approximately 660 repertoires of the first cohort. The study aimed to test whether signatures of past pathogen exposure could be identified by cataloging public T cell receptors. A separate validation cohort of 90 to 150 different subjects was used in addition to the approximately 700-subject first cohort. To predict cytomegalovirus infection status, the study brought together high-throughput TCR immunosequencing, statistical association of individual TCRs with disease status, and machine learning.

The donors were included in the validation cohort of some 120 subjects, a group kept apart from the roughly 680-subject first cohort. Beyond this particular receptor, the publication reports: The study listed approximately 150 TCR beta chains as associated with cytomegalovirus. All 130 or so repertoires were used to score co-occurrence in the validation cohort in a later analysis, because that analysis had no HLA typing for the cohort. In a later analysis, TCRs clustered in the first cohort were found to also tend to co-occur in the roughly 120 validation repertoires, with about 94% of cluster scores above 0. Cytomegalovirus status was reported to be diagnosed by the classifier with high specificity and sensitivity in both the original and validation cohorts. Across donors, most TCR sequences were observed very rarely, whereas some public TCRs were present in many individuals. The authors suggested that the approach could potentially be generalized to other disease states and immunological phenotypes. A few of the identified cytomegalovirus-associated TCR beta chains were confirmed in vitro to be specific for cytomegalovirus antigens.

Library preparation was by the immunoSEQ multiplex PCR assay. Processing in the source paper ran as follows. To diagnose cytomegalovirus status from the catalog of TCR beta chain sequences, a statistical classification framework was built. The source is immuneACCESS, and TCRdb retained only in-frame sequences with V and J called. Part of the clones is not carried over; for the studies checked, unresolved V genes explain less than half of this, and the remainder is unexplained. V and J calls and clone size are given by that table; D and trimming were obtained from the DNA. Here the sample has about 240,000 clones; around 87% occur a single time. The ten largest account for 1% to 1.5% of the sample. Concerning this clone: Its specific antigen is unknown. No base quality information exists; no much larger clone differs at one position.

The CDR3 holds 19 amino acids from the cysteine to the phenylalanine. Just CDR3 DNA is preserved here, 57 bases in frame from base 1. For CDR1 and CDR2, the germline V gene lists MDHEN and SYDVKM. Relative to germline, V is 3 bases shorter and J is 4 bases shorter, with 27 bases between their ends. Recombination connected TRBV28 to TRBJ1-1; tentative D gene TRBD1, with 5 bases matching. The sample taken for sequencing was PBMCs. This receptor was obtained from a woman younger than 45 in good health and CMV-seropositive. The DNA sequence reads TGTGCCAGCAGTTTCGCTGGATGGTTGGGGACTCCGACTACCACTGAAGCTTTCTTT. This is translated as CASSFAGWLGTPTTTEAFF. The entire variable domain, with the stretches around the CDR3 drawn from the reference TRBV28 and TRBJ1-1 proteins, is DVKVTQSSRYLVKRTGEKVFLECVQDMDHENMFWYRQDPGLGLRLIYFSYDVKMKEKGDIPEGYSVSREKKERFSLILESASTNQTSMYLCASSFAGWLGTPTTTEAFFGQGTRLTVV.